These T cell receptor beta chains were read from a single sample in a study of blood T cell repertoires in COVID-19. The repertoire was sequenced with immunoSEQ multiplex PCR; TCRdb's copy has only in-frame clones and lacks some. Of under 150,000 clones in the sample, more than 75% are singletons; the top ten hold 2% to 2.5%. The specimen was peripheral blood. These receptors were taken from a man aged 65 to 85 with active COVID-19. Each CDR3 is given with its conserved first and last residue. Each record gives: clone size, V gene, D gene, J gene, CDR3 DNA, CDR3 protein. The D gene is left open where the match is weak. Clone sizes are given selectively: once, few, many, or a class where the clone is expanded.

clone size: -; V gene: TRBV3-1/TRBV3-2; D gene: -; J gene: TRBJ2-3; CDR3 DNA: TGTGCCAGCAGCCAACTAGTAAGGGATACGCAGTATTTT; CDR3 protein: CASSQLVRDTQYF
clone size: -; V gene: TRBV18; D gene: TRBD1; J gene: TRBJ1-1; CDR3 DNA: TGTGCCAGCTCACCGACAGGGGGCCCGACTGAAGCTTTCTTT; CDR3 protein: CASSPTGGPTEAFF
clone size: -; V gene: TRBV6-7; D gene: TRBD1; J gene: TRBJ2-1; CDR3 DNA: TGTGCCAGCAGTTACGTTTTACGACAGGGTGATGGTGAGCAGTTCTTC; CDR3 protein: CASSYVLRQGDGEQFF
clone size: -; V gene: TRBV2; D gene: -; J gene: TRBJ2-7; CDR3 DNA: TGTGCCAGCAGTGATCGGGGGACGGCCGAGCAGTACTTC; CDR3 protein: CASSDRGTAEQYF
clone size: -; V gene: TRBV10-1; D gene: TRBD2; J gene: TRBJ2-1; CDR3 DNA: TGCGCCAGCAGTGAGTCTGACGGGAGGGCCTTAACGGACAATGAGCAGTTCTTC; CDR3 protein: CASSESDGRALTDNEQFF
clone size: once; V gene: TRBV18; D gene: TRBD1; J gene: TRBJ1-1; CDR3 DNA: TGTGCCAGCTCAAGGACAGGGGGGTTAAGAACTGAAGCTTTCTTT; CDR3 protein: CASSRTGGLRTEAFF
clone size: -; V gene: TRBV11-2; D gene: TRBD2; J gene: TRBJ2-1; CDR3 DNA: TGTGCCAGCAGTCTAACGGCGGGAGCGGGCAATGAGCAGTTCTTC; CDR3 protein: CASSLTAGAGNEQFF
clone size: -; V gene: TRBV11-3; D gene: -; J gene: TRBJ2-3; CDR3 DNA: TGTGCCAGCAGCTTAACGGGAGTAGGCACAGATACGCAGTATTTT; CDR3 protein: CASSLTGVGTDTQYF
clone size: -; V gene: TRBV3-1/TRBV3-2; D gene: -; J gene: TRBJ2-4; CDR3 DNA: TGTGCCAGCAGCCCACTGGGGGGGGCTGGGGACATTCAGTACTTC; CDR3 protein: CASSPLGGAGDIQYF
clone size: -; V gene: TRBV5-1; D gene: TRBD2; J gene: TRBJ2-5; CDR3 DNA: TGCGCCAGCGGAGGGACTAGCGGGAGTTGGGAGACCCAGTACTTC; CDR3 protein: CASGGTSGSWETQYF
clone size: -; V gene: TRBV5-4; D gene: TRBD2; J gene: TRBJ2-1; CDR3 DNA: TGTGCCAGCAGCTTGGCTAGCGGCCTCCACAATGAGCAGTTCTTC; CDR3 protein: CASSLASGLHNEQFF
clone size: -; V gene: TRBV12-3/TRBV12-4; D gene: -; J gene: TRBJ2-5; CDR3 DNA: TGTGCCAGCAGTTTCATCAGCCAAGAGACCCAGTACTTC; CDR3 protein: CASSFISQETQYF
clone size: -; V gene: TRBV5-8; D gene: TRBD1; J gene: TRBJ1-6; CDR3 DNA: TGTGCCAGCAGCTTACGGACAGGGGGAAGTTCACCCCTCCACTTT; CDR3 protein: CASSLRTGGSSPLHF
clone size: -; V gene: TRBV28; D gene: -; J gene: TRBJ1-4; CDR3 DNA: TGTGCCAGCAGCTTACAGGGTGAAAAACTGTTTTTT; CDR3 protein: CASSLQGEKLFF
clone size: -; V gene: TRBV5-4; D gene: -; J gene: TRBJ1-2; CDR3 DNA: TGTGCCAGCAGCCTTTACTCGGGCGGGGGCTACACCTTC; CDR3 protein: CASSLYSGGGYTF
clone size: -; V gene: TRBV7-2; D gene: TRBD2; J gene: TRBJ2-7; CDR3 DNA: TGTGCCAGCAGCCCGCCCAAGCGGGGCTCCTACGAGCAGTACTTC; CDR3 protein: CASSPPKRGSYEQYF
clone size: -; V gene: TRBV9; D gene: TRBD2; J gene: TRBJ2-1; CDR3 DNA: TGTGCCAGCAGCGCACTAGCGGGAGGGTACATAAAAGGCAATGAGCAGTTCTTC; CDR3 protein: CASSALAGGYIKGNEQFF
clone size: -; V gene: TRBV19; D gene: -; J gene: TRBJ1-3; CDR3 DNA: TGTGCCAGTAAGGGGCAGGGTCCCATCTCTGGAAACACCATATATTTT; CDR3 protein: CASKGQGPISGNTIYF
clone size: -; V gene: TRBV20-1; D gene: TRBD2; J gene: TRBJ2-5; CDR3 DNA: TGCAGTGCTAGTTCCCTAGCGGGAGGAGGGACCCAGTACTTC; CDR3 protein: CSASSLAGGGTQYF
clone size: -; V gene: TRBV6-5; D gene: TRBD1; J gene: TRBJ2-7; CDR3 DNA: TGTGCCTCCGGACAGGACTCCTACGAGCAGTACTTC; CDR3 protein: CASGQDSYEQYF
clone size: -; V gene: TRBV27; D gene: TRBD1; J gene: TRBJ1-1; CDR3 DNA: TGTGCCAGCAGTTTAACCGGACAGGAGGACGCTTTCTTT; CDR3 protein: CASSLTGQEDAFF
clone size: -; V gene: TRBV9; D gene: -; J gene: TRBJ2-3; CDR3 DNA: TGTGCCAGCAGCGTAAATCCTCGGGCAGATACGCAGTATTTT; CDR3 protein: CASSVNPRADTQYF
clone size: -; V gene: TRBV6-5; D gene: -; J gene: TRBJ2-3; CDR3 DNA: TGTGCCAGCACAGGGGTGGGAGATACGCAGTATTTT; CDR3 protein: CASTGVGDTQYF
clone size: -; V gene: TRBV7-9; D gene: TRBD2; J gene: TRBJ2-7; CDR3 DNA: TGTGCCAGCAGCTTCTATACACTAGCGGTCTCCTACGAGCAGTACTTC; CDR3 protein: CASSFYTLAVSYEQYF
clone size: -; V gene: TRBV9; D gene: TRBD2; J gene: TRBJ2-4; CDR3 DNA: TGTGCCAGCAGCGTAGGAAGGCGGGAGGGCCCCAACGTTCAGTACTTC; CDR3 protein: CASSVGRREGPNVQYF
clone size: -; V gene: TRBV28; D gene: TRBD1; J gene: TRBJ1-3; CDR3 DNA: TGTGCCAGCAGTCGGGACAGGTCTGGAAACACCATATATTTT; CDR3 protein: CASSRDRSGNTIYF
clone size: -; V gene: TRBV7-9; D gene: -; J gene: TRBJ2-2; CDR3 DNA: TGTGCCAGCAGCCTTAACCGCGGGACCCCCGCAACCGGGGAGCTGTTTTTT; CDR3 protein: CASSLNRGTPATGELFF
clone size: -; V gene: TRBV27; D gene: TRBD2; J gene: TRBJ2-7; CDR3 DNA: TGTGCCAGCAGTTCCACGACTAGCGTAAGCTCCTACGAGCAGTACTTC; CDR3 protein: CASSSTTSVSSYEQYF
clone size: -; V gene: TRBV6-5; D gene: -; J gene: TRBJ2-1; CDR3 DNA: TGTGCCAGCAATCCGGGGTCGAGTTCCAATGAGCAGTTCTTC; CDR3 protein: CASNPGSSSNEQFF
clone size: -; V gene: TRBV3-1/TRBV3-2; D gene: -; J gene: TRBJ1-1; CDR3 DNA: TGTGCCAGCAGCATGGACTTGGGGAACACTGAAGCTTTCTTT; CDR3 protein: CASSMDLGNTEAFF
clone size: once; V gene: TRBV29-1; D gene: -; J gene: TRBJ2-3; CDR3 DNA: TGCAGCGTAGAACAGGGAACAGATACGCAGTATTTT; CDR3 protein: CSVEQGTDTQYF
clone size: -; V gene: TRBV5-4; D gene: -; J gene: TRBJ1-3; CDR3 DNA: TGTGCCAGCAGCCTCGACAGGGGAAACACCATATATTTT; CDR3 protein: CASSLDRGNTIYF
clone size: -; V gene: TRBV7-9; D gene: TRBD1; J gene: TRBJ1-2; CDR3 DNA: TGTGCCAGCAGCCCGACAGGGGGCGCAGACTATGGCTACACCTTC; CDR3 protein: CASSPTGGADYGYTF
clone size: -; V gene: TRBV7-6; D gene: -; J gene: TRBJ1-2; CDR3 DNA: TGTGCCAGCAGCTTAGGGCCCCTGAACTATGGCTACACCTTC; CDR3 protein: CASSLGPLNYGYTF
clone size: -; V gene: TRBV6-5; D gene: -; J gene: TRBJ1-6; CDR3 DNA: TGTGCCAGCAACCGTGGGAGTGGTGCGGGTTCACCCCTCCACTTT; CDR3 protein: CASNRGSGAGSPLHF
clone size: -; V gene: TRBV27; D gene: -; J gene: TRBJ2-2; CDR3 DNA: TGTGCCAGCAGTTTGTTAGTAAACACCGGGGAGCTGTTTTTT; CDR3 protein: CASSLLVNTGELFF
clone size: -; V gene: TRBV28; D gene: TRBD2; J gene: TRBJ2-7; CDR3 DNA: TGTGCCAGCAGTTTAAGGGGCGGGGGCTCCTACGAGCAGTACTTC; CDR3 protein: CASSLRGGGSYEQYF
clone size: -; V gene: TRBV28; D gene: TRBD1; J gene: TRBJ1-1; CDR3 DNA: TGTGCCAGCAGACCCGGACAGGGCGGCACTGAAGCTTTCTTT; CDR3 protein: CASRPGQGGTEAFF
clone size: few; V gene: TRBV2; D gene: TRBD1; J gene: TRBJ1-6; CDR3 DNA: TGTGCCAGCGGACAGGATAGCTCCTATAATTCACCCCTCCACTTT; CDR3 protein: CASGQDSSYNSPLHF
clone size: -; V gene: TRBV11-2; D gene: -; J gene: TRBJ2-2; CDR3 DNA: TGTGCCAGCAGCTTAGTGGGCAGGGGAGCCCTCGGGGAGCTGTTTTTT; CDR3 protein: CASSLVGRGALGELFF
clone size: -; V gene: TRBV15; D gene: -; J gene: TRBJ2-7; CDR3 DNA: TGTGCCACCAGCCCTGACTCCTCCTACGAGCAGTACTTC; CDR3 protein: CATSPDSSYEQYF
clone size: once; V gene: TRBV7-8; D gene: TRBD1; J gene: TRBJ1-6; CDR3 DNA: TGTGCCAGCAGCCCTACCGGGACAGGTCAAAATTCACCCCTCCACTTT; CDR3 protein: CASSPTGTGQNSPLHF
clone size: -; V gene: TRBV29-1; D gene: TRBD1; J gene: TRBJ2-2; CDR3 DNA: TGCAGCGTTGAACCCCGGGACAGGAACACCGGGGAGCTGTTTTTT; CDR3 protein: CSVEPRDRNTGELFF
clone size: -; V gene: TRBV6-6; D gene: -; J gene: TRBJ2-1; CDR3 DNA: TGTGCCAGCCTTGGGCTCACGATGAACAATGAGCAGTTCTTC; CDR3 protein: CASLGLTMNNEQFF
clone size: -; V gene: TRBV7-3; D gene: TRBD2; J gene: TRBJ2-1; CDR3 DNA: TGTGCCAGCAGCCCCTCCGGACTAGCGGATGAGCAGTTCTTC; CDR3 protein: CASSPSGLADEQFF
clone size: -; V gene: TRBV3-1/TRBV3-2; D gene: TRBD1; J gene: TRBJ2-6; CDR3 DNA: TGTGCCAGCAGCGCGACAGGGTCTGGGGCCAACGTCCTGACTTTC; CDR3 protein: CASSATGSGANVLTF
clone size: once; V gene: TRBV30; D gene: -; J gene: TRBJ1-2; CDR3 DNA: TGTGCCTGGACCCGGGACACCCTTGCCTATGGCTACACCTTC; CDR3 protein: CAWTRDTLAYGYTF
clone size: -; V gene: TRBV11-2; D gene: -; J gene: TRBJ2-4; CDR3 DNA: TGTGCCAGCGCGGGGACCAGTAGTACCATTCAGTACTTC; CDR3 protein: CASAGTSSTIQYF
clone size: -; V gene: TRBV21-1; D gene: -; J gene: TRBJ2-1; CDR3 DNA: TGTGCCAGCAGCAAATTAGCAAGAGGAGGCGGGATAATCTACAATGAGCAGTTCTTC; CDR3 protein: CASSKLARGGGIIYNEQFF
clone size: -; V gene: TRBV11-1; D gene: -; J gene: TRBJ2-7; CDR3 DNA: TGTGCCAGCAGCGAGACCGGACTTACCTACGAGCAGTACTTC; CDR3 protein: CASSETGLTYEQYF
clone size: -; V gene: TRBV18; D gene: -; J gene: TRBJ1-5; CDR3 DNA: TGTGCCAGCTCACCAAGTCCGGGGAATCAGCCCCAGCATTTT; CDR3 protein: CASSPSPGNQPQHF
clone size: -; V gene: TRBV28; D gene: -; J gene: TRBJ1-5; CDR3 DNA: TGTGCCAGCAGGCTCCCGGGCAATCAGCCCCAGCATTTT; CDR3 protein: CASRLPGNQPQHF
clone size: -; V gene: TRBV5-6; D gene: -; J gene: TRBJ1-1; CDR3 DNA: TGTGCCAGCAGCTTGGCCATGGAGGGAGAGGGGACTGAAGCTTTCTTT; CDR3 protein: CASSLAMEGEGTEAFF